Sequencing of this T cell receptor beta chain was carried out in a study of metastatic and nonmetastatic thyroid tumors. Study-level information: Patients with malignant and benign thyroid disease provided blood and tumor or nodule tissue, whose repertoires were compared. Study outcomes and limitations: Significantly higher TCR beta diversity was reportedly seen in malignant thyroid tumors than benign nodules, in blood and tumor.

Source study methods: For papillary thyroid cancer, a distant-metastasis classifier was constructed from CDR3 differences observed across clinicopathological groups. With MiXCR, TCRdb reprocessed the PCR reads. These V and J calls derive from TCRdb rather than the authors' analysis. The sample contains about 15,000 clones, 3.5% to 4.5% of which appear only once. Comments on this clone: No antigen is known for it.

Each patient came to thyroid surgery without any prior treatment (of any kind). The CDR3 runs 12 residues. Trimming removed 10 bases from V and 3 bases from J; junction bases left unmatched: 5. The germline gives CDR1 MNHNS, CDR2 SASEGT. The sequence was obtained from a female donor with papillary thyroid cancer or a benign thyroid nodule (not recorded which). Some clones in this sample may be carry-over from other donors' samples. The genes are TRBV6-1 and TRBJ2-7, with 8 bases fitting TRBD2. Sequenced material: tumor tissue. CDR3 in amino acids: CATGGGFYEQYF. CDR3 sequence (DNA): TGTGCCACCGGGGGGGGATTCTACGAGCAGTACTTC.